These 14 T cell receptor gamma chains came from one sample sequenced in a study of γδ T cells in repeated Plasmodium falciparum infection (dated by TCRdb to the early 2020s). The library was prepared using multiplex PCR. TCRdb records Illumina MiSeq as the sequencer. TCRdb called clones anew from the public reads via CATT; matching DNA rows were later pooled. The sample table contains more than 4,000 gamma-chain clones; only one count was recorded for nearly 3.5% of them. The top ten clonotypes cover approximately 32% of the sample. Vgamma9/Vdelta2+ and Vdelta2-negative gammadelta T cell populations were flow-sorted from peripheral blood mononuclear cells for bulk TCR repertoire analysis. Sequencing was carried out using gamma-delta T cells from blood. All receptors come from a pool of human donors (malaria-infected and uninfected, not separated).

This clone is classed as medium-sized. The chain has TRGV9 and TRGJP. The CDR3 consists of 18 residues. The J segment lost 9 bases and the V segment lost 2 bases, leaving 13 bases of the junction unmatched. The germline V gene has CDR1 GITISATS and CDR2 ISYDGTV (reference sequence). CDR3 nucleotides: TGTGCCTTGTGGGAGGCCGCGCGTTTTGGGTTGGGCAAAAAAATCAAGGTATTT. It encodes CALWEAARFGLGKKIKVF.

With regard to this clone: A far larger clone is a single base away, which makes a read error likely. Distinct nucleotide sequences in the sample also encode this CDR3. The V gene is TRGV9, the J gene TRGJ1 or TRGJ2. No J gene was available from TCRdb, and it was assigned here by a germline match of the DNA. The V gene's germline CDR1 is GITISATS and CDR2 ISYDGTV (reference sequence). This CDR3 spans 14 amino acids. CDR3 region: CALWEVENYYKKLF. The CDR3 region has the DNA TGTGCCTTGTGGGAGGTTGAGAATTATTACAAGAAACTCTTT.

This clone was counted ten times or more. V gene TRGV9 combines with J gene TRGJP. V dropped 1 base and J dropped 7; count of bases not matched to a gene: 7. Per the germline V gene, CDR1 is GITISATS and CDR2 is ISYDGTV (reference sequence). The CDR3 runs 17 residues. The CDR3 here is CALWEVALELGKKIKVF. In DNA form, the CDR3 reads TGTGCCTTGTGGGAGGTTGCTTTGGAGTTGGGCAAAAAAATCAAGGTATTT.

This clone showed up just a few times. This likely stems from a read error, as it lies one base from a far larger clone. This specimen includes other DNA sequences encoding the same CDR3. No J gene was assigned, while the V gene was called as TRGV9. The CDR3 runs to 25 residues. The germline gives CDR1 GITISATS, CDR2 ISYDGTV (reference sequence). Here the CDR3 reads CALWDHCCGEQHLLSQVSIGRIQHF. The CDR3 nucleotides read TGTGCCTTGTGGGACCATTGTTGCGGGGAACAACACTTGTTGTCACAGGTAAGTATCGGAAGAATACAACATTTC.

Ten or more counts support this clone. A far bigger clonotype differs at one base, so this is likely a read error. This sample includes further DNA sequences coding for the same CDR3. The V and J genes are TRGV4 and TRGJP1. Assignment of the J gene here rests on matching the DNA to germline, because TCRdb gives none. The CDR3 length is 16 residues. Trimming removed 4 bases from V and 4 bases from J; junction bases left unmatched: 12. The germline CDR1 and CDR2 sequences are EGSTGY and YDSYTSSV. The CDR3 sequence: CATWDGFHHTGWFKIF. CDR3 bases: TGTGCCACCTGGGACGGGTTCCATCACACTGGTTGGTTCAAGATATTT.

This clone was seen only a few times. TCRdb attributes to this sequence the protein of a much larger clone, which differs from the DNA translation at residue 6; a read error is likely, and the protein displayed is translated from the DNA. V usage is TRGV9 and J usage is TRGJ1 or TRGJ2. The J gene, left out of TCRdb, was set here by checking the DNA against germline. The CDR3 has 12 residues. Germline V gene data show CDR1 as GITISATS and CDR2 as ISYDGTV (reference sequence). Unmatched junction bases numbered 9, after V lost 2 bases and J lost 11 bases. The CDR3 nucleotides are TGTGCCTTGTGGGAGGCGCTGGGACAGAAACTCTTT. Translation gives CALWEALGQKLF.

This clone was seen more than once but under ten times. The protein TCRdb gives is from a much larger clone and does not agree with this DNA's translation at residue 4, likely a read error; the protein shown here comes from the DNA. The chain combines TRGV9 with TRGJP. The J gene, absent from TCRdb, was called here by matching the DNA to germline. This CDR3 is built from 18 residues. CDR1 and CDR2 from the germline V gene are GITISATS and ISYDGTV (reference sequence). The CDR3 DNA follows: TGTGCCTTGTGTGAGGTGCCAAGCGGAGAGTTGGGCAAAAAAATCAAGGTATTT. It yields the protein CALCEVPSGELGKKIKVF.

About this clone: TCRdb attributes to this sequence the protein of a much larger clone, which differs from the DNA translation at residue 10; a read error is likely, and the protein displayed is translated from the DNA. The V call is TRGV9, the J call TRGJP. TCRdb supplies no J gene; here it was assigned by aligning the nucleotide sequence to germline. Germline loops: CDR1 GITISATS, CDR2 ISYDGTV (reference sequence). The CDR3 consists of 17 residues. CDR3 DNA: TGTGCCTTGTGGGAGCCAGATCAAGAGTCGGGCAAAAAAATCAAGGTATTT. Protein sequence: CALWEPDQESGKKIKVF.

This clone was recorded many times. The TCRdb protein comes from a much larger clone and disagrees with this DNA's translation at residue 7, likely due to a read error; the protein given here is derived from the DNA. This chain joins TRGV4 and TRGJP1. V shed 0 bases, J shed 4 bases, and the junction held 8 bases outside the gene matches. Germline V lookup: CDR1 EGSTGY, CDR2 YDSYTSSV. The CDR3 is 16 residues long. CDR3 residues: CATWDGSHHTGWFKIF. DNA of the CDR3: TGTGCCACCTGGGATGGGTCCCATCACACTGGTTGGTTCAAGATATTT.

This clone qualifies as medium-sized. V usage is TRGV4 and J usage is TRGJ1 or TRGJ2. V dropped 3 bases and J dropped 0; count of bases not matched to a gene: 20. CDR3 length equals 19 residues. In germline, CDR1 is EGSTGY, CDR2 YDSYTSSV. This CDR3 reads CATWDPDTAHMKNYYKKLF. The CDR3 region has the DNA TGTGCCACCTGGGATCCTGATACCGCCCACATGAAGAATTATTATAAGAAACTCTTT.

Details on this clone: The protein held in TCRdb is that of a much larger clone and does not match this DNA's translation at residue 11, likely because of a read error; the protein shown is translated from the DNA. J gene calling gave no result, while the V gene is TRGV9. The CDR3 consists of 13 residues. Germline V CDR1 and CDR2: GITISATS, ISYDGTV (reference sequence). For the CDR3, the DNA is TGTGCCTTGTGGGAGGTGGAATTCGGGAGGGAACTCTTT. Translation gives CALWEVEFGRELF.

By sample share, this clone is medium-sized. This specimen includes other DNA sequences encoding the same CDR3. The chain links TRGV9 to TRGJ1 or TRGJ2. V lost 0 bases to trimming and J lost 11 bases; unmatched junction nucleotides: 4. From germline, CDR1 is GITISATS and CDR2 ISYDGTV (reference sequence). The CDR3 length is 11 residues. As DNA, the CDR3 is TGTGCCTTGTGGGAGGTGCACGAGAAACTCTTT. It is translated as CALWEVHEKLF.

Comment on this clone: TCRdb assigns this DNA the protein of a much larger clone, which departs from its translation at residue 9; this likely reflects a read error, and the protein shown comes from translating the DNA. V is TRGV4 and J is TRGJP1. Germline trimming cut 0 bases from V and 4 bases from J; bases unmatched to any gene: 8. Germline values: CDR1 EGSTGY, CDR2 YDSYTSSV. The CDR3 loop spans 16 amino acids. CDR3 sequence (DNA): TGTGCCACCTGGGATGGGTTCCATCTCACTGGTTGGTTCAAGATATTT. Translation gives CATWDGFHLTGWFKIF.

The chain employs TRGV9 and TRGJ1 or TRGJ2. The germline gives CDR1 GITISATS, CDR2 ISYDGTV (reference sequence). The length of the CDR3 is 15 residues. V was pared by 0 bases and J by 7 bases, with 12 bases of the junction left unmatched. The CDR3 DNA reads as TGTGCCTTGTGGGAGGTGCAGAACCTAGGGTATAAGAAACTCTTT. This codes for CALWEVQNLGYKKLF.